The following is a TCR beta chain sequence with its context. Its antigen is not known. These data originate in a study of graft-versus-host responses after intestinal transplantation. Study as a whole: Anti-thymocyte globulin served as induction for all recipients, who then took tacrolimus and steroids for around 3 years. Regarding the study as a whole: GvH clones were identified in recipient marrow, with some first appearing in ileum or blood. Individuals carrying graft-donor T cell macrochimerism showed high graft-versus-host to host-versus-graft clonal ratios in allografts.

TCRdb's copy holds only in-frame clones and misses some; the assay was immunoSEQ multiplex PCR. The table has about 97,000 clones, roughly 91% seen once; the top ten hold about 0.18%. The germline V gene has CDR1 SGHTA and CDR2 FQGNSA. The V gene end was trimmed by 1 base and the J gene end by 3 bases; junction bases not matched to a gene: 2. This CDR3 is built from 15 residues. The chain recombines TRBV7-2 with TRBJ2-2; 7 bases are a match to TRBD2. Sequencing was performed on unstimulated CD4+ T cells sorted from spleen or lymph node cells, taken before transplant. The receptor was derived from a human donor who was the organ donor for an intestinal transplant. For the CDR3, the DNA is TGTGCCAGCAGCTTAGAACTAGCGTACACCGGGGAGCTGTTTTTT. It specifies CASSLELAYTGELFF.